This T cell receptor beta chain came from a study of T cells expressing NK-cell markers. Study at large: Each TCR beta repertoire originated in sorted T cells that were CD3+CD56+NKG2C+, CD3+CD56+NKG2C- or CD3+CD56-NKG2C+. HCMV serostatus: most of the eight sequenced donors positive, one negative.

TCR beta cDNA was made by 5'RACE template switching with UMIs. TCRdb processed the 5' RACE reads again and assigns one entry to each CDR3 protein, with no DNA. The repertoire table contains about 260,000 distinct CDR3 sequences. As for this clonotype: No antigen is known for it.

Whole-study results and caveats: The HCMV specificity of the expanded NKG2C+ T cell clones stayed unresolved.

This CDR3 spans 13 amino acids. Sequencing was performed on blood T cells: a sorted CD56 or NKG2C T cell subset, CD4+ or CD8+ T cells, or bulk PBMC T cells (not recorded which). The genes are TRBV12-3 or TRBV12-4 and TRBJ1-1; TCRdb proposes TRBD1, but this gene call is untestable without DNA. The TCR was taken from a man between 18 and 29 years old in good health. The CDR3 protein is CASSLSGGNKAFF.